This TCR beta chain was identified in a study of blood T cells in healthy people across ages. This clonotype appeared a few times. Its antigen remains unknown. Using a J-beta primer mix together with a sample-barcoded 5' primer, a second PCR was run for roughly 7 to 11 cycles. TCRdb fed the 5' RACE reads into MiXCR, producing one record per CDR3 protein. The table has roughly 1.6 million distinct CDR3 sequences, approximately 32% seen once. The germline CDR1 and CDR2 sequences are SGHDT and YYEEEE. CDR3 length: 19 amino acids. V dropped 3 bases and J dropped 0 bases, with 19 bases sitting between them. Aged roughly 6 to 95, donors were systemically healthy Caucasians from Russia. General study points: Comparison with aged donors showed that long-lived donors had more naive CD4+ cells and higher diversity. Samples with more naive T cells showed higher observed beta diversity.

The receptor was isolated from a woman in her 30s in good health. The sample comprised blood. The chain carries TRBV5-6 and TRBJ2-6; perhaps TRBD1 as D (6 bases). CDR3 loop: CASSYATGTYFSGANVLTF. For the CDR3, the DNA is TGTGCCAGCAGCTACGCAACCGGGACATACTTCTCTGGGGCCAACGTCCTGACTTTC. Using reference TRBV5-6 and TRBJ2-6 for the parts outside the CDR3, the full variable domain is DAGVTQSPTHLIKTRGQQVTLRCSPKSGHDTVSWYQQALGQGPQFIFQYYEEEERQRGNFPDRFSGHQFPNYSSELNVNALLLGDSALYLCASSYATGTYFSGANVLTFGAGSRLTVL.